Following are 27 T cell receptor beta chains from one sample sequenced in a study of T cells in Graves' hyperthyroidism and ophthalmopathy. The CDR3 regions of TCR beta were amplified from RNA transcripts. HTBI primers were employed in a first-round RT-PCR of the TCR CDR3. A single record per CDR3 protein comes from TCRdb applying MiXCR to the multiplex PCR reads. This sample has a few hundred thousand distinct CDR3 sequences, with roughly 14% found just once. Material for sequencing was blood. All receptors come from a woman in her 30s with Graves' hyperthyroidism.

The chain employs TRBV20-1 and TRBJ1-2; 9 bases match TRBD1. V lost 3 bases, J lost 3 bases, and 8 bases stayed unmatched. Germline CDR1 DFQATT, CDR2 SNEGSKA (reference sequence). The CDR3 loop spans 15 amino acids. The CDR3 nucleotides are TGCAGTGCTAGGGGGACAGGGTTTGTGGACTATGGCTACACCTTC. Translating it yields CSARGTGFVDYGYTF.

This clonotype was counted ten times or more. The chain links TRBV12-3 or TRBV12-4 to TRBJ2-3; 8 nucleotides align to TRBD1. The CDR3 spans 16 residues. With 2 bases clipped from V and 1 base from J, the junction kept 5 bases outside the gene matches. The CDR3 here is CASSLKQGVGTDTQYF. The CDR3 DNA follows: TGTGCCAGCAGTTTAAAACAGGGGGTGGGCACAGATACGCAGTATTTT.

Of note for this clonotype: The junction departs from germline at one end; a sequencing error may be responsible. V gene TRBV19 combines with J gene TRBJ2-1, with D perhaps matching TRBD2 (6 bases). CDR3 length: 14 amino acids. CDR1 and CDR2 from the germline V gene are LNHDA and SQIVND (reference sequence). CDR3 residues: CASAYGGTPNERFF. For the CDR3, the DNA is TGTGCCAGTGCTTACGGCGGGACTCCCAATGAGCGGTTCTTC.

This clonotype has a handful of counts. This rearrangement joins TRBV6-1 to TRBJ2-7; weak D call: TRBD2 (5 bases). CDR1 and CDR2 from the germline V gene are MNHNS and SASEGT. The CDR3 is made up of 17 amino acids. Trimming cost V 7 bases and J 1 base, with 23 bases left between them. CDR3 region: CASMPNAPGRFSYEQYF. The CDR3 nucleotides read TGTGCCAGCATGCCCAATGCGCCGGGGAGATTTTCCTACGAGCAGTACTTC.

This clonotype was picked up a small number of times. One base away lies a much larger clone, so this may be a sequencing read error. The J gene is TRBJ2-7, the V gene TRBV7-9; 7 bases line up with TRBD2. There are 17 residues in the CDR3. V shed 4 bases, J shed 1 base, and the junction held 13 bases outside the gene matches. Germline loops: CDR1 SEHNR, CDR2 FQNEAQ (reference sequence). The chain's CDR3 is CASSSEDLPAGSYEQYF. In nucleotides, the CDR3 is TGTGCCAGCAGCTCCGAGGATCTACCAGCGGGGTCCTACGAGCAGTACTTC.

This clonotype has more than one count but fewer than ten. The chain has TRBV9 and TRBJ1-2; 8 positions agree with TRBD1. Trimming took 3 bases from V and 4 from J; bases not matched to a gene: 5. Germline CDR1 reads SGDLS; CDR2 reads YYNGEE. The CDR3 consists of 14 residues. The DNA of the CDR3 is TGTGCCAGCAGCGGGGGACAGGCTTCCTATGGCTACACCTTC. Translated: CASSGGQASYGYTF.

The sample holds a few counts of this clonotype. The CDR3 DNA is TGTGCCAGCAGTGGCGAACAGGGGGACATCAATCAGCCCCAGCATTTT. Amino acid sequence: CASSGEQGDINQPQHF. The chain joins TRBV2 to TRBJ1-5; 8 bases are shared with TRBD1. Losses at the gene ends were 4 bases for V and 3 bases for J; bases not matched to a gene: 8. The CDR3 totals 16 residues. Germline CDR1 is SNHLY and CDR2 is FYNNEI.

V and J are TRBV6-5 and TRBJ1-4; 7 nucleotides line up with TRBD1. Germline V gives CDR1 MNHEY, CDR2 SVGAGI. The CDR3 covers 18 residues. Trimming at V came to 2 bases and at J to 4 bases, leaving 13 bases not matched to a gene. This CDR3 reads CASSYLPLKQGINEKLFF. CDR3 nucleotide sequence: TGTGCCAGCAGTTACCTCCCCCTCAAACAGGGGATTAATGAAAAACTGTTTTTT.

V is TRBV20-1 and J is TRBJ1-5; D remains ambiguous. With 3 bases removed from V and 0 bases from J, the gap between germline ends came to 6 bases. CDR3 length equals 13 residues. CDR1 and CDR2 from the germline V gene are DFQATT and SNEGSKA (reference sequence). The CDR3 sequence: CSARVDSNQPQHF. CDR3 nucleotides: TGCAGTGCTAGGGTGGATAGCAATCAGCCCCAGCATTTT.

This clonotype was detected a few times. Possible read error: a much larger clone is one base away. The CDR3 DNA is TGTGCCAGCAGCGTAGAAGTGGGAGACTACGAGCAGTACTTC. Translating gives CASSVEVGDYEQYF. V usage is TRBV9 and J usage is TRBJ2-7; tentative D call: TRBD2 (5 bases). Germline CDR1 and CDR2: SGDLS and YYNGEE. V lost 0 bases, J lost 3 bases, and 10 bases lay in between. The CDR3 loop spans 14 amino acids.

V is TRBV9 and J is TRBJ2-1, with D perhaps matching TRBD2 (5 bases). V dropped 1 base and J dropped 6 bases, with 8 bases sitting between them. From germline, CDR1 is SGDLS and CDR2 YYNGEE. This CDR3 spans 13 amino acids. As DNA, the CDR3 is TGTGCCAGCAGCGTACTAGCAGGCAATGAGCAGTTCTTC. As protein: CASSVLAGNEQFF.

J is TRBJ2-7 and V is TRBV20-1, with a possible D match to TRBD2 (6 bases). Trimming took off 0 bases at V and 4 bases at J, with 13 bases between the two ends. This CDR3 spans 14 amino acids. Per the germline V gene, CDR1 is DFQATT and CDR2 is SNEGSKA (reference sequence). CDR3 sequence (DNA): TGCAGTGCTAGAGAGGGGGGACCTTCTTACGAGCAGTACTTC. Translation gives CSAREGGPSYEQYF.

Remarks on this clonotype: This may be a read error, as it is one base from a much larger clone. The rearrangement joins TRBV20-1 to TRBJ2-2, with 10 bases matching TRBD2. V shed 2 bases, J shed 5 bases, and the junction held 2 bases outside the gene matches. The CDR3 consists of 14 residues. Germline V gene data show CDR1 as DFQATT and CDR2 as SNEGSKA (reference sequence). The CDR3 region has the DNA TGCAGTGCTAGAACAGCGGGAGGGACCGGGGAGCTGTTTTTT. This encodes CSARTAGGTGELFF.

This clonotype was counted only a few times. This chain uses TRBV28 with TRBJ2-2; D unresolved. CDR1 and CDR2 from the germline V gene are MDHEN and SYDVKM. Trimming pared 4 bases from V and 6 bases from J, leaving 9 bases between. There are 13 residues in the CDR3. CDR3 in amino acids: CASSSPVPGELFF. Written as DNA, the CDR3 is TGTGCCAGCAGTTCTCCCGTTCCCGGGGAGCTGTTTTTT. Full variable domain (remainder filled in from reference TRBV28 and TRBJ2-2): DVKVTQSSRYLVKRTGEKVFLECVQDMDHENMFWYRQDPGLGLRLIYFSYDVKMKEKGDIPEGYSVSREKKERFSLILESASTNQTSMYLCASSSPVPGELFFGEGSRLTVL.

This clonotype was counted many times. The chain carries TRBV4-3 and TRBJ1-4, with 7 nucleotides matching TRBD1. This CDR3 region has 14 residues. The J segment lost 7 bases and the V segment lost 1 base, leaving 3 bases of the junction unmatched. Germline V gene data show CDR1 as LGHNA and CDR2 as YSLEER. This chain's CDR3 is CASSQGQGSEKLFF. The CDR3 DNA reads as TGCGCCAGCAGCCAAGGACAGGGAAGTGAAAAACTGTTTTTT.

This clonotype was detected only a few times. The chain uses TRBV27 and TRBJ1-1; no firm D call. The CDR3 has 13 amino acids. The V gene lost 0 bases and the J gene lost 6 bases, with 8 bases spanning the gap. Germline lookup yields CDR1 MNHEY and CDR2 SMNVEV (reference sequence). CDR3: CASSLSRISEAFF. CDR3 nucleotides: TGTGCCAGCAGTTTATCCCGAATATCTGAAGCTTTCTTT.

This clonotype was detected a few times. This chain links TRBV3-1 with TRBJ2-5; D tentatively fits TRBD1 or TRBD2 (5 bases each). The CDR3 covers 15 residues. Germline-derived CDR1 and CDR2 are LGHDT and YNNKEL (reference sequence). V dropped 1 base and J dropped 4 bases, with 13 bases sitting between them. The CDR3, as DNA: TGTGCCAGCAGCCAAGCAGGGACCCGGGGAGAGACCCAGTACTTC. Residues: CASSQAGTRGETQYF.

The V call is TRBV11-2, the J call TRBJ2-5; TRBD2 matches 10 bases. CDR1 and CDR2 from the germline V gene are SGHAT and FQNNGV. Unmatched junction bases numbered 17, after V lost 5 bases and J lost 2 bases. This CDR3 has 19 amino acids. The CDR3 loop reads CASSPIESLAGVWQETQYF. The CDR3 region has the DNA TGTGCCAGCAGCCCAATAGAGTCCCTAGCGGGAGTTTGGCAAGAGACCCAGTACTTC.

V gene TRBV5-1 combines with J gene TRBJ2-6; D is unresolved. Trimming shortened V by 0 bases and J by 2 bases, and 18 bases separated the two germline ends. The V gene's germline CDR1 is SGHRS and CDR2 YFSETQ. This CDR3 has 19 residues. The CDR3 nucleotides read TGCGCCAGCAGCTTGGGCCCCCCGCTTAACAGTGCTGGGGCCAACGTCCTGACTTTC. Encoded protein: CASSLGPPLNSAGANVLTF.

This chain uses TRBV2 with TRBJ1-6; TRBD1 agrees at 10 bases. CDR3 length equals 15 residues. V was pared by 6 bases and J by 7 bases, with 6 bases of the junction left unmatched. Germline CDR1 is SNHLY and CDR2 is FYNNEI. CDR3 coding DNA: TGTGCCAGCAGGGAGACAGGGGGCGAAAATTCACCCCTCCACTTT. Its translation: CASRETGGENSPLHF.

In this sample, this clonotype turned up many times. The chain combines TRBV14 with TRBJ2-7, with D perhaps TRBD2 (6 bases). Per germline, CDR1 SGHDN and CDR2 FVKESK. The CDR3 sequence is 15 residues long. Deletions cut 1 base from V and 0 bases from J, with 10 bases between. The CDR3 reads CASSQVAGLSYEQYF. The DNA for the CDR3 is TGTGCCAGCAGCCAAGTGGCGGGGCTCTCCTACGAGCAGTACTTC.

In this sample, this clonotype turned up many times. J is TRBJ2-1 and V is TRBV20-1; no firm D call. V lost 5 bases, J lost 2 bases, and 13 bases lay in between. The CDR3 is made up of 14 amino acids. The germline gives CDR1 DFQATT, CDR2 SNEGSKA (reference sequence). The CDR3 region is CSAFDPGPYNEQFF. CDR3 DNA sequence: TGCAGTGCTTTCGACCCCGGCCCCTACAATGAGCAGTTCTTC.

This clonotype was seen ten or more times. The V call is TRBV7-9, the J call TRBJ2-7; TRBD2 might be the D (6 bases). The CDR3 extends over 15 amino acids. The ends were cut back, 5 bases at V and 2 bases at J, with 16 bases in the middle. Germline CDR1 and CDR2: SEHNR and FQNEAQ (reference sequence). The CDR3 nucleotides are TGTGCCAGCAGCCGCTCGGCGGGACCCACCTACGAGCAGTACTTC. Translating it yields CASSRSAGPTYEQYF.

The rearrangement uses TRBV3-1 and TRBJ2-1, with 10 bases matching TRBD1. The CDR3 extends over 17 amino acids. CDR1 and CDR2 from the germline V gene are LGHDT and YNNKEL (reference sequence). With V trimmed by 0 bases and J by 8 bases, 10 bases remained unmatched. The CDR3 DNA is TGTGCCAGCAGCCAAGATCGGGACAGGGGTTTTAGGGATGAGCAGTTCTTC. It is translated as CASSQDRDRGFRDEQFF.

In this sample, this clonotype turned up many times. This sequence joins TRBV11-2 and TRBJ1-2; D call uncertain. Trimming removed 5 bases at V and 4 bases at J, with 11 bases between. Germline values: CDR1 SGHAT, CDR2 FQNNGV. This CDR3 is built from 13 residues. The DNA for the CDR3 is TGTGCCAGCAGCCCCCTTCGGTCCTATGGCTACACCTTC. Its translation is CASSPLRSYGYTF.

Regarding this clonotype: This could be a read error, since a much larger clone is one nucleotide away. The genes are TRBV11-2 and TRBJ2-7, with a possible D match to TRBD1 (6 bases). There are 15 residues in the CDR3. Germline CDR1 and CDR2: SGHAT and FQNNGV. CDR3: CASSLGQAFSYDQYF. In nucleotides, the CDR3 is TGTGCCAGCAGCTTAGGACAGGCGTTCTCCTACGATCAGTACTTC.

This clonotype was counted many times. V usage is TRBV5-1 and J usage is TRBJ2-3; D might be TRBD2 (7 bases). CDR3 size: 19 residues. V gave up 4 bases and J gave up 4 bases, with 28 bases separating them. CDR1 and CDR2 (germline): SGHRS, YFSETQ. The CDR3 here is CASSRTSTHQGSGADTQYF. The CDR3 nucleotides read TGCGCCAGCAGCCGGACTAGTACCCACCAGGGGTCAGGCGCAGATACGCAGTATTTT.